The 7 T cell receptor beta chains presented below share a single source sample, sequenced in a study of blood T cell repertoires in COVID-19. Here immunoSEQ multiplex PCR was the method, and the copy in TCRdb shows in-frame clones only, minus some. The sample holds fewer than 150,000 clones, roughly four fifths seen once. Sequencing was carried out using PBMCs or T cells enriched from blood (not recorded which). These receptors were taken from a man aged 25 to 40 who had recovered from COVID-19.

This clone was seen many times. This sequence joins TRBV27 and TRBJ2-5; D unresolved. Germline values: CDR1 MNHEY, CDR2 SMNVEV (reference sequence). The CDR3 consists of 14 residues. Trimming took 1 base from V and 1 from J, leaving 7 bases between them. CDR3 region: CASSLFFGQETQYF. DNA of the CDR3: TGTGCCAGCAGTTTATTTTTCGGCCAAGAGACCCAGTACTTC.

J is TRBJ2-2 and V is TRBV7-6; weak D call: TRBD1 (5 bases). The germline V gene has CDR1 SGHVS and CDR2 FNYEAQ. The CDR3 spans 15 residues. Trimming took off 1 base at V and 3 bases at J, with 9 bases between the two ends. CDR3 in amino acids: CASSLGRADTGELFF. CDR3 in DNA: TGTGCCAGCAGCTTAGGCAGGGCAGACACCGGGGAGCTGTTTTTT.

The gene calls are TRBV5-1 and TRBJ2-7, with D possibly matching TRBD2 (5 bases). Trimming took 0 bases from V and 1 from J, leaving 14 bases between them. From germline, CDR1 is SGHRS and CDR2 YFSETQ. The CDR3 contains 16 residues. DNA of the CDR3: TGCGCCAGCAGCTTGGTGTGTCGTAGCGATTCCTACGAGCAGTACGTC. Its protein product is CASSLVCRSDSYEQYV.

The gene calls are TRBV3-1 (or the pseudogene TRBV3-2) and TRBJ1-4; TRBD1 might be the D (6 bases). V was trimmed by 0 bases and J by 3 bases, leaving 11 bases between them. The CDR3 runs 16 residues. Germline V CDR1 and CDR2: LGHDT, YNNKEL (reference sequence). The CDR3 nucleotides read TGTGCCAGCAGCCAAGATTCAGGGGTTTCTAATGAAAAACTGTTTTTT. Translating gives CASSQDSGVSNEKLFF.

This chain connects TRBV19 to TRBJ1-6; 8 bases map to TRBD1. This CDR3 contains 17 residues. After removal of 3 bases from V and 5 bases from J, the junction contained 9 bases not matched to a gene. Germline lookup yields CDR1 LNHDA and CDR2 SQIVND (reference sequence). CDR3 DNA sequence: TGTGCCAGTAGTATCCCAGCCGGGACAGGAAATAATTCACCCCTCCACTTT. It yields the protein CASSIPAGTGNNSPLHF. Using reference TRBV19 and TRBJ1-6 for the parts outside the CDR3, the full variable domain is DGGITQSPKYLFRKEGQNVTLSCEQNLNHDAMYWYRQDPGQGLRLIYYSQIVNDFQKGDIAEGYSVSREKKESFPLTVTSAQKNPTAFYLCASSIPAGTGNNSPLHFGNGTRLTVT.

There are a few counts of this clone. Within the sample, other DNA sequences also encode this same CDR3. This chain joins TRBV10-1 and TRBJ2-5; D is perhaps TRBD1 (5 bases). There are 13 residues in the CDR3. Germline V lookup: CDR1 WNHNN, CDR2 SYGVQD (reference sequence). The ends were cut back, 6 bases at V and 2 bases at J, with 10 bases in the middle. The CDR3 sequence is CASSPRVQETQYF. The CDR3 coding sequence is TGCGCCAGCAGCCCCAGGGTTCAAGAGACCCAGTACTTC.

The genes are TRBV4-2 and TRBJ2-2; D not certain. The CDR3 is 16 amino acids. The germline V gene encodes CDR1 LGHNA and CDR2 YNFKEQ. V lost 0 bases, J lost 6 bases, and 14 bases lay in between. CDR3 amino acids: CASSQDSPSRAGELFF. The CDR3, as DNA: TGTGCCAGCAGCCAAGACTCTCCCTCGAGAGCCGGGGAGCTGTTTTTT.